The table lists the clone carrying this T cell receptor (beta chain) with a count of one. Its antigen remains unknown. Researchers ran the PCR with 60 Vbeta and 13 Jbeta primers. Authors' methods: Roughly 9.9 million shared chains were among the approximately 76 million unique TCR beta chains that a later analysis counted. Clones were read by immunoSEQ multiplex PCR, and TCRdb kept only the in-frame ones, dropping some. V and J calls and clone size are copied from that table; D and trimming were computed from the DNA. The sample has approximately 130,000 clones; around 70% are singletons. The CDR3 contains 14 residues. Trimming took 0 bases from V and 4 from J, leaving 6 bases between them. Germline-derived CDR1 and CDR2 are SGHNT and YENEEA. The data were obtained in a study of cytomegalovirus exposure and HLA in healthy donors. Overall study results and limits: When analyzed later, the rates of TCR association showed variation by HLA locus, with DRB1 the most and HLA-C the fewest.

The clonotype comes from a man aged 30-40 years in good health and CMV-seronegative. The sequenced material came from PBMCs. V and J are TRBV11-3 and TRBJ2-2; D possibly corresponds to TRBD2 (5 bases). CDR3: CASSLDGSTGELFF. For the CDR3, the DNA is TGTGCCAGCAGCTTAGATGGGAGCACCGGGGAGCTGTTTTTT.